The present T cell receptor (beta chain) was sequenced within a study of blood T cell repertoires in COVID-19. Turning to the study itself: Sample material is recorded as cDNA or gDNA derived from T cells, B-cell-depleted T cells, or PBMCs.

The table lists this clone with a few counts. Here immunoSEQ multiplex PCR was the method, and the copy in TCRdb shows in-frame clones only, minus some. The repertoire consists of some 97,000 clones, with approximately 84% occurring once and the leading ten covering approximately 7%. The sequence was obtained from a man aged 30 to 39 in a cohort sampled during active COVID-19. Sequenced: peripheral blood.

The CDR3 DNA follows: TGTGCCAGCAGCTTAGCTCTGGCAGGGAAGGGTTCACCCCTCCACTTT. This codes for CASSLALAGKGSPLHF. The genes are TRBV11-2 and TRBJ1-6; tentative D call: TRBD1 (5 bases). CDR1 is SGHAT and CDR2 is FQNNGV in the germline V gene. This CDR3 has 16 amino acids. The V end lost 1 base, the J end lost 9 bases, and 16 bases lay between the germline ends.